The T cell receptor beta chain under discussion was sequenced for a study of blood T cell repertoires in COVID-19. Whole-study context: Samples came from the United States, Italy and Spain, spanning acute and convalescent COVID-19.

This CDR3 is 15 amino acids long. The V end lost 8 bases, the J end lost 4 bases, and 21 bases lay between the germline ends. Germline V gene data show CDR1 as MGHRA and CDR2 as YSYEKL. Some clones are missing from TCRdb's copy, which holds only in-frame ones; the method was immunoSEQ multiplex PCR. In the table there are approximately 150,000 clones, 85% to 90% of which are singletons. V usage is TRBV4-1 and J usage is TRBJ2-7, with a possible D match to TRBD2 (6 bases). Material for sequencing was peripheral blood. This TCR was recovered from a woman aged 55 to 70 with active COVID-19. The CDR3 nucleotides read TGCGCCAGCGCGGTCGGGACTGCCGCCTCTTACGAGCAGTACTTC. Its translation: CASAVGTAASYEQYF.